This T cell receptor (beta chain) was profiled in a study of beta chain features in type 1 diabetes. Expressed TCRB transcripts were sequenced after all isolated RNA was converted to cDNA. Here immunoSEQ multiplex PCR was the method, and the copy in TCRdb shows in-frame clones only, minus some. The sample has hundreds of thousands of clones, 68% seen once. Researchers reported sorting CD4+ naive, central memory, regulatory and stem cell-like memory cells via CD45RO/CCR7/CD25/CD127/CD95/CD27. The V gene's germline CDR1 is MNHEY and CDR2 SMNVEV (reference sequence). This CDR3 region has 13 residues. Between the trimmed V and J ends, which lost 5 bases and 1 base, there was a span of 8 bases.

This receptor was identified in a man aged 25 to 40 in good health. The gene calls are TRBV27 and TRBJ2-5; maybe TRBD2 (5 bases). Sequencing was done on a sample of naive CD4+ T cells from blood. The CDR3 loop is CASSARGQETQYF. The DNA of the CDR3 is TGTGCCAGCAGTGCCCGGGGCCAAGAGACCCAGTACTTC.